This T cell receptor (beta chain) stems from a study of cytomegalovirus exposure and HLA in healthy donors. General study points: The study dropped some indistinguishable V segments, TRBV6-2 and TRBV6-3 among them. A later analysis reportedly found fewer N-insertions in an Asian-associated ancestry cluster than the roughly 670-donor mean.

This clone was found a few times. Antigen specificity is unknown. Vbeta (60) and Jbeta (13) primers were used in the PCR. Data came from immunoSEQ multiplex PCR; TCRdb stores just in-frame clones and leaves some out. The sample contains over 150,000 clones, 82% of which appear only once. The V segment lost 4 bases and the J segment 6 bases; nucleotides outside the gene matches: 9. Germline V CDR1 and CDR2: MNHEY, SMNVEV (reference sequence). This CDR3 contains 15 residues. This clonotype was obtained from a girl under 10 years old in good health and CMV-seropositive. The sample was PBMCs. The V call is TRBV27, the J call TRBJ1-2; 9 nucleotides agree with TRBD1. CDR3 nucleotides: TGTGCCAGCAGTTCCAGGACAGGGGTGAGGAATGGCTACACCTTC. Its protein product is CASSSRTGVRNGYTF.